This T cell receptor beta chain was observed in a study of spatial heterogeneity in lung cancer. The wider study: Sequencing consistently turned up more beta-chain sequences than alpha-chain sequences.

This clonotype is categorized as medium-sized (0.01 to 0.1%). Its target is not known. MiXCR, applied by TCRdb to the 5' RACE reads, yields one record per CDR3 protein. Counted here are roughly 3,000 distinct CDR3 sequences, roughly an eighth occurring once; the ten biggest clones make up roughly 8.7%. The length of the CDR3 is 15 residues. J lost 2 bases, V lost 7 bases, and 11 bases had no gene match. The germline V gene encodes CDR1 SQVTM and CDR2 ANQGSEA. Time point here: sample taken at primary tumor resection. Unsorted tumor, nontumor lung tissue or cryopreserved PBMC supplied the whole RNA. General observations from the study: Tumoral mutation counts were tracked by counts of expanded intratumoral alpha and beta TCRs. Expanded TCRs classified as ubiquitous or regional were counted, and these counts tracked ubiquitous and regional nonsynonymous mutations, respectively.

The chain links TRBV29-1 to TRBJ1-1, with 9 bases aligning to TRBD1. This sample comprised lung tumor tissue, obtained at surgery. The sequence was obtained from a male donor with early-stage non-small cell lung cancer. The CDR3 bases are TGCAGCGCTCGTAGGCCGGGACAGGGTAACACTGAAGCTTTCTTT. It yields the protein CSARRPGQGNTEAFF.